Listed below are T cell receptor beta chains from one sample, sequenced in a study of cytomegalovirus exposure and HLA in healthy donors. Measured with immunoSEQ multiplex PCR; TCRdb has only the in-frame clones, and not every one. The sample includes over 150,000 clones, around three quarters of them seen just once. Sequencing was performed on PBMCs. These receptors were obtained from a woman aged 45-60 years in good health and CMV-seropositive. The CDR3 runs from the conserved cysteine through the conserved F or W. D genes are given only for firm matches. Clone size is given for some rows only: seen once, a few or many times, or a class if the clone is expanded.

size: NA; V: TRBV5-1; D: TRBD1; J: TRBJ1-4; CDR3: CASSPEGQGNEKLFF; DNA: TGCGCCAGCAGCCCGGAGGGACAGGGGAATGAAAAACTGTTTTTT
size: few; V: TRBV15; D: NA; J: TRBJ2-3; CDR3: CATSRHPTSVGTQVGDTQYF; DNA: TGTGCCACCAGCAGACATCCTACCTCTGTAGGGACACAGGTTGGAGATACGCAGTATTTT
size: NA; V: TRBV7-2; D: NA; J: TRBJ2-3; CDR3: CASSPRSDTQYF; DNA: TGTGCCAGCAGCCCCAGGTCGGATACGCAGTATTTT
size: NA; V: TRBV27; D: NA; J: TRBJ1-6; CDR3: CASKITEYSPLHF; DNA: TGTGCCAGCAAAATTACAGAATACTCACCCCTCCACTTT
size: NA; V: TRBV19; D: NA; J: TRBJ2-4; CDR3: CASTPDARLAKNIQYF; DNA: TGTGCCAGTACCCCCGACGCCAGACTAGCCAAAAACATTCAGTACTTC
size: NA; V: TRBV5-4; D: NA; J: TRBJ1-6; CDR3: CASSLGMGESPLHF; DNA: TGTGCCAGCAGCTTGGGGATGGGAGAATCACCCCTCCACTTT
size: NA; V: TRBV4-2; D: NA; J: TRBJ2-1; CDR3: CASSQGSYFNEQFF; DNA: TGTGCCAGCAGCCAAGGGTCGTACTTCAATGAGCAGTTCTTC
size: NA; V: TRBV4-3; D: TRBD1; J: TRBJ2-7; CDR3: CASSARTGGREQYF; DNA: TGCGCCAGCAGCGCAAGGACAGGGGGTCGCGAGCAGTACTTC
size: NA; V: TRBV15; D: TRBD1; J: TRBJ1-2; CDR3: CATSRETGDGYTF; DNA: TGTGCCACCAGCAGGGAGACAGGGGACGGCTACACCTTC
size: few; V: TRBV27; D: TRBD1; J: TRBJ1-6; CDR3: CASSQGTGPSYNSPLHF; DNA: TGTGCCAGCAGTCAGGGGACAGGTCCCTCCTATAATTCACCCCTCCACTTT
size: NA; V: TRBV6-1; D: NA; J: TRBJ1-2; CDR3: CASTTANYGYTF; DNA: TGTGCCAGCACAACAGCTAACTATGGCTACACCTTC
size: NA; V: TRBV27; D: TRBD1; J: TRBJ1-1; CDR3: CASQPYGTGVSLLEAFF; DNA: TGTGCCAGCCAACCATACGGGACAGGGGTTAGTCTCCTTGAAGCTTTCTTT
size: NA; V: TRBV4-3; D: NA; J: TRBJ1-3; CDR3: CASSQDSGPFGNTIYF; DNA: TGCGCCAGCAGCCAGGATAGCGGGCCCTTCGGAAACACCATATATTTT